One sample yielded the 27 T cell receptor beta chains listed below, sequenced in a study of CD8+CD57+ T cells in acquired aplastic anemia (dated by TCRdb to the late 2010s). TCRdb records Illumina HiSeq 2000 as the sequencer. TCR beta VDJ combination and CDR3 sequence profiling used genomic DNA as the template. Using fastp trimming at Q25 and MiXCR clonotype assembly, TCRdb reanalyzed the public sequencing data and kept in-frame beta chains. When rows share a CDR3 protein, they turn into one entry using the most common DNA and genes. The sample table contains around 200,000 distinct CDR3 sequences; only one count was recorded for nearly 50% of them. 10% to 15% of the sample goes to the ten largest clones. Flow cytometry had shown CD8+CD57+ cell expansion in the patients selected for sequencing. Sequenced sample: sorted CD4+, CD8+, or CD8+CD57+ T cells (not recorded which) from PBMCs. The receptors come from a human donor with aplastic anemia.

The rearrangement joins TRBV2 to TRBJ1-4; the match to TRBD1 covers 10 bases. The CDR3 sequence is 22 residues long. CDR1 SNHLY and CDR2 FYNNEI come from the germline V gene. The junction had 16 bases not matched to a gene; V was cut back by 0 bases and J by 0 bases. In nucleotides, the CDR3 is TGTGCCAGCAGTGAAGCGCTTTTCCCAGCCGGGACAGGGGATGCAACTAATGAAAAACTGTTTTTT. This codes for CASSEALFPAGTGDATNEKLFF.

The chain combines TRBV2 with TRBJ1-4, with TRBD1 as a possible D gene (6 bases). CDR3 size: 14 residues. The V end was cut by 6 bases, the J end by 8 bases, with 16 bases between. The germline V gene encodes CDR1 SNHLY and CDR2 FYNNEI. The CDR3 reads CASRRDTGREKLFF. The CDR3 DNA sequence: TGTGCCAGCAGAAGGGACACAGGGAGAGAAAAACTGTTTTTT.

This chain links TRBV2 with TRBJ2-1; TRBD2 aligns across 15 bases. With 7 bases clipped from V and 1 base from J, the junction kept 2 bases outside the gene matches. CDR1 is SNHLY and CDR2 is FYNNEI in the germline V gene. There are 16 residues in the CDR3. CDR3 amino acids: CASKGLAGGSYNEQFF. The CDR3 DNA is TGTGCCAGCAAAGGACTAGCGGGGGGGTCCTACAATGAGCAGTTCTTC.

This clonotype was seen more than once but under ten times. The CDR3 bases are TGCGCCAGCAGCCAAAATAGCGGGGGGGTAAACATTCAGTACTTC. This codes for CASSQNSGGVNIQYF. The gene calls are TRBV4-1 and TRBJ2-4; 11 nucleotides agree with TRBD2. After removal of 2 bases from V and 6 bases from J, the junction contained 3 bases not matched to a gene. The germline CDR1 and CDR2 sequences are MGHRA and YSYEKL. This CDR3 has 15 residues.

This clonotype was observed a single time. The chain couples TRBV2 to TRBJ2-7, with 8 positions matching TRBD2. There are 14 residues in the CDR3. Germline CDR1 and CDR2: SNHLY and FYNNEI. Trimming at V came to 6 bases and at J to 6 bases, leaving 10 bases not matched to a gene. In DNA, the CDR3 is TGTGCCAGCAGACAGAGCAACGGGGGGGGCGAGCAGTACTTC. Its translation: CASRQSNGGGEQYF.

This clonotype was found many times. This chain uses TRBV5-6 with TRBJ1-1; D not certain. The CDR3 spans 13 residues. CDR1 and CDR2 (germline): SGHDT, YYEEEE. The V gene lost 5 bases and the J gene lost 5 bases, with 13 bases spanning the gap. CDR3 in amino acids: CASRPPTSTEAFF. CDR3 coding DNA: TGTGCCAGCAGGCCTCCGACCTCGACTGAAGCTTTCTTT. The complete variable domain, with remaining parts taken from reference TRBV5-6 and TRBJ1-1, reads DAGVTQSPTHLIKTRGQQVTLRCSPKSGHDTVSWYQQALGQGPQFIFQYYEEEERQRGNFPDRFSGHQFPNYSSELNVNALLLGDSALYLCASRPPTSTEAFFGQGTRLTVV.

The table lists this clonotype with many counts. The chain has TRBV3-1 and TRBJ1-1; no reliable D call. Trimming took 0 bases from V and 1 from J, leaving 3 bases between them. There are 13 residues in the CDR3. The germline CDR1 and CDR2 sequences are LGHDT and YNNKEL (reference sequence). The CDR3 coding sequence is TGTGCCAGCAGCCAAGACGGGAACACTGAAGCTTTCTTT. It encodes CASSQDGNTEAFF.

This chain joins TRBV7-9 and TRBJ1-2; D is uncertain. This CDR3 is 12 amino acids long. The ends were cut back, 5 bases at V and 8 bases at J, with 12 bases in the middle. The germline CDR1 and CDR2 sequences are SEHNR and FQNEAQ (reference sequence). For the CDR3, the DNA is TGTGCCAGCAGCCGCGGCGCCGAAGGCTACACCTTC. It is translated as CASSRGAEGYTF. Together with reference TRBV7-9 and TRBJ1-2, the CDR3 gives the full variable domain: DTGVSQNPRHKITKRGQNVTFRCDPISEHNRLYWYRQTLGQGPEFLTYFQNEAQLEKSRLLSDRFSAERPKGSFSTLEIQRTEQGDSAMYLCASSRGAEGYTFGSGTRLTVV.

Only a few counts were recorded for this clonotype. DNA of the CDR3: TGTGCTACCCAACTTGAGGGGGGTCTGGCCCAGCATTTT. Protein sequence: CATQLEGGLAQHF. The chain links TRBV12-5 to TRBJ1-5; D is possibly TRBD1 (6 bases). The CDR3 is made up of 13 amino acids. The V gene lost 10 bases and the J gene lost 11 bases, with 21 bases spanning the gap. Looked up from germline, CDR1 is LGHNT and CDR2 is FRNRAP.

The chain recombines TRBV5-4 with TRBJ1-6, with D uncertain. The CDR3 consists of 15 residues. Between the trimmed V and J ends, which lost 3 bases and 11 bases, there was a span of 18 bases. Germline V gene data show CDR1 as SGHNT and CDR2 as YYREEE (reference sequence). CDR3 sequence (DNA): TGTGCCAGCAGCTCGGCGAGGGAGGCCCTTGCACCCCTCCACTTT. Translated, it gives CASSSAREALAPLHF.

The genes are TRBV11-2 and TRBJ1-3, with a weak D call TRBD1 (5 bases). V lost 2 bases, J lost 2 bases, and 16 bases lay in between. The CDR3 consists of 17 residues. CDR1 SGHAT and CDR2 FQNNGV come from the germline V gene. Here the CDR3 DNA reads TGTGCCAGCAGCTTAACTGGGGACTCGGGTCCTGGAAACACCATATATTTT. This encodes CASSLTGDSGPGNTIYF.

V gene TRBV10-3 combines with J gene TRBJ1-6, with a possible D match to TRBD1 (5 bases). Germline CDR1 ENHRY, CDR2 SYGVKD. This CDR3 spans 14 amino acids. Trimming pared 5 bases from V and 5 bases from J, leaving 10 bases between. CDR3 amino acids: CAISPGQDNSPLHF. DNA of the CDR3: TGTGCCATCAGTCCTGGACAAGATAATTCACCCCTCCACTTT.

The chain has TRBV2 and TRBJ1-2; D unresolved. The CDR3 has 13 amino acids. Trimming shortened V by 2 bases and J by 3 bases, and 7 bases separated the two germline ends. CDR1 and CDR2 from the germline V gene are SNHLY and FYNNEI. The CDR3 nucleotides read TGTGCCAGCAGTGAACTGGCCTACTATGGCTACACCTTC. Translated: CASSELAYYGYTF.

Only one count was recorded for this clonotype. The chain couples TRBV5-1 to TRBJ1-1, with 7 bases matching TRBD1. Germline V gives CDR1 SGHRS, CDR2 YFSETQ. V shed 3 bases and J 3 bases; nucleotides not matched to a gene: 5. The CDR3 has 14 amino acids. CDR3 bases: TGCGCCAGCAGCTGGGACAGCGGGGACACTGAAGCTTTCTTT. Amino acid sequence: CASSWDSGDTEAFF. Filled out from reference TRBV5-1 and TRBJ1-1, the complete variable domain reads KAGVTQTPRYLIKTRGQQVTLSCSPISGHRSVSWYQQTPGQGLQFLFEYFSETQRNKGNFPGRFSGRQFSNSRSEMNVSTLELGDSALYLCASSWDSGDTEAFFGQGTRLTVV.

CDR3 loop: CASSLEAREKLFF. The CDR3 nucleotides are TGTGCCAGCAGCTTGGAGGCTAGAGAAAAACTGTTTTTT. This rearrangement joins TRBV7-3 to TRBJ1-4, with D unresolved. Germline CDR1 SGHTA, CDR2 FQGTGA. This CDR3 comprises 13 residues. The V and J ends lost 3 bases and 8 bases respectively, with 10 bases between them.

Points on this clonotype: One base away lies a much larger clone, so this may be a sequencing read error. This chain links TRBV3-1 with TRBJ2-3; 9 bases match TRBD2. The CDR3 totals 16 residues. Germline V gene sequence: CDR1 LGHDT, CDR2 YNNKEL (reference sequence). The CDR3 DNA follows: TGTGCCGGCAGCCCTACGTTGTCTAGCGGGGCAGATACGCAGTATTTT. It is translated as CAGSPTLSSGADTQYF.

This sequence joins TRBV11-1 and TRBJ2-3; 12 nucleotides align to TRBD2. Germline CDR1 is SGHAT and CDR2 is FQDESV (reference sequence). The length of the CDR3 is 15 residues. With 4 bases clipped from V and 3 bases from J, the junction kept 2 bases outside the gene matches. The chain's CDR3 is CASSSGTSGTDTQYF. In DNA, the CDR3 is TGTGCCAGCAGCTCCGGGACTAGCGGGACAGATACGCAGTATTTT.

The J gene is TRBJ2-7, the V gene TRBV7-9, with D maybe TRBD1 (6 bases). Trimming left V 5 bases short and J 3 bases short, with 11 bases between. This CDR3 contains 13 residues. Looked up from germline, CDR1 is SEHNR and CDR2 is FQNEAQ (reference sequence). As DNA, the CDR3 is TGTGCCAGCAGCACCGGACAGCACTACGAGCAGTACTTC. This translates into CASSTGQHYEQYF.

This clonotype was detected only a few times. The chain combines TRBV12-3 or TRBV12-4 with TRBJ2-3, with 7 bases that match TRBD2. V trimming: 4 bases; J trimming: 4 bases; junction bases outside the gene matches: 8. The CDR3 sequence is 15 residues long. CDR3 loop: CASSSPGLPADTQYF. The CDR3 DNA sequence: TGTGCCAGCAGTTCACCGGGACTACCGGCAGATACGCAGTATTTT.

The chain employs TRBV29-1 and TRBJ2-2; the match to TRBD2 covers 8 bases. CDR3 length equals 14 residues. Trimming at V came to 5 bases and at J to 1 base, leaving 3 bases not matched to a gene. Per the germline V gene, CDR1 is SQVTM and CDR2 is ANQGSEA. The DNA of the CDR3 is TGCAGCGTTCACAGCGGGAGGAACACCGGGGAGCTGTTTTTT. This codes for CSVHSGRNTGELFF.

This clonotype was observed many times. The V gene is TRBV29-1, the J gene TRBJ1-5, with 8 bases identical to TRBD1. Germline assignment: CDR1 SQVTM and CDR2 ANQGSEA. The CDR3 totals 14 residues. The junction had 7 bases not matched to a gene; V was cut back by 4 bases and J by 5 bases. CDR3 amino acids: CSVGEGQGYQPQHF. For the CDR3, the DNA is TGCAGCGTTGGAGAAGGACAGGGCTATCAGCCCCAGCATTTT.

The rearrangement joins TRBV29-1 to TRBJ1-1; unclear D gene. Per the germline V gene, CDR1 is SQVTM and CDR2 is ANQGSEA. This CDR3 has 13 residues. V dropped 2 bases and J dropped 1 base, with 8 bases sitting between them. In DNA, the CDR3 is TGCAGCGTTGAATGGCCCGCGAACACTGAAGCTTTCTTT. Translation gives CSVEWPANTEAFF.

The chain links TRBV29-1 to TRBJ1-2, with D unresolved. The germline gives CDR1 SQVTM, CDR2 ANQGSEA. The V end was cut by 7 bases, the J end by 1 base, with 10 bases between. The CDR3 length is 12 residues. CDR3 nucleotides: TGCAGCGCTCCTCTTGGTAACTATGGCTACACCTTC. It specifies CSAPLGNYGYTF.

Points on this clonotype: One junction end does not reproduce the germline sequence, and a read error may be involved. This chain connects TRBV20-1 to TRBJ1-4; 8 nucleotides align to TRBD1. This CDR3 is 16 amino acids long. CDR1 is DFQATT and CDR2 is SNEGSKA in the germline V gene (reference sequence). CDR3 sequence (DNA): TGTAGTGCTAGAAACCCGGACAGGGCGGGAAATGGAAAACTGTTTTTT. Its protein is CSARNPDRAGNGKLFF.

The chain recombines TRBV7-8 with TRBJ1-2; no clear D. V gave up 1 base and J gave up 6 bases, with 6 bases separating them. The length of the CDR3 is 12 residues. From germline, CDR1 is SGHVS and CDR2 FQNEAQ. This chain's CDR3 is CASSLDGNGYTF. The CDR3 nucleotides are TGTGCCAGCAGCTTAGATGGAAATGGCTACACCTTC.

The V gene is TRBV19, the J gene TRBJ2-6, with D unresolved. There are 16 residues in the CDR3. Trimming removed 2 bases from V and 0 bases from J, with 8 bases in between. Germline loops: CDR1 LNHDA, CDR2 SQIVND (reference sequence). The CDR3 sequence is CASSISDGSGANVLTF. The CDR3 coding sequence is TGTGCCAGTAGTATAAGCGACGGCTCTGGGGCCAACGTCCTGACTTTC.

This clonotype came up many times. V gene TRBV6-1 combines with J gene TRBJ1-1; D is ambiguous. Germline CDR1 and CDR2: MNHNS and SASEGT. V gave up 1 base and J gave up 8 bases, with 2 bases separating them. CDR3 length equals 10 residues. Here the CDR3 DNA reads TGTGCCAGCAGTGAAGAGGAAGCTTTCTTT. It codes for CASSEEEAFF.